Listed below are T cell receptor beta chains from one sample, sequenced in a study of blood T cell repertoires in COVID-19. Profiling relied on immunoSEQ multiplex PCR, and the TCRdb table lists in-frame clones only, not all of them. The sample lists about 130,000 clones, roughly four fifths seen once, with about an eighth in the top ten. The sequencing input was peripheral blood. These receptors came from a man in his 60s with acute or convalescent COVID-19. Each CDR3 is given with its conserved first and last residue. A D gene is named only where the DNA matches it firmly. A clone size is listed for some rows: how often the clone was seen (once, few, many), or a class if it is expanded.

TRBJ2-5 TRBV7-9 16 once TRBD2 CASSLWSGNNQETQYF TGTGCCAGCAGCTTATGGAGCGGGAATAACCAAGAGACCCAGTACTTC
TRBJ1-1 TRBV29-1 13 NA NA CSVGKQVNTEAFF TGCAGCGTTGGAAAACAAGTGAACACTGAAGCTTTCTTT
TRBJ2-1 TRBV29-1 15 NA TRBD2 CSVEGLAGYIDEQFF TGCAGCGTTGAGGGACTAGCGGGATACATAGATGAGCAGTTCTTC
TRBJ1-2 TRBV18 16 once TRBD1 CASSPNVDRGRGGYTF TGTGCCAGCTCACCAAACGTCGACAGGGGGCGGGGTGGCTACACCTTC
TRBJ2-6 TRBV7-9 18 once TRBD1 CASSSWRTGGAGANVLTF TGTGCCAGCAGCTCCTGGAGGACAGGGGGCGCGGGGGCCAACGTCCTGACTTTC
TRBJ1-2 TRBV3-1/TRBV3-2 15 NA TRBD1 CASSLWDRGFYGYTF TGTGCCAGCAGCCTTTGGGACAGGGGGTTTTATGGCTACACCTTC
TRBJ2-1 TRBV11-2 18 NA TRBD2 CASSHPMTGTSGRNEQFF TGTGCCAGCAGCCATCCTATGACCGGGACTAGCGGGAGAAATGAGCAGTTCTTC
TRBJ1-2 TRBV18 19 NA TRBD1 CASSPTMDLTGQANYGYTF TGTGCCAGCTCACCGACGATGGATTTGACCGGACAGGCTAACTATGGCTACACCTTC
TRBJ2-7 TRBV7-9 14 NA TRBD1 CASSPGQGAYEQYF TGTGCCAGCAGCCCAGGACAGGGGGCCTACGAGCAGTACTTC
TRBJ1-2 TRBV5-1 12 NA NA CASSAGHYGYTF TGCGCCAGCAGCGCAGGGCACTATGGCTACACCTTC
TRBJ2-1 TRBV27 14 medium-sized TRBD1 CASSDRDSYNEQFF TGTGCCAGCAGTGACCGGGACAGCTACAATGAGCAGTTCTTC
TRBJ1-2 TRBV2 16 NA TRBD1 CASTEGQNTLYGGYTF TGTGCCAGCACCGAGGGACAGAATACCCTCTATGGTGGCTACACCTTC
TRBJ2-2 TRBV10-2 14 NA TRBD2 CATTKLAGTGELFF TGCGCCACCACCAAACTAGCGGGAACCGGGGAGCTGTTTTTT
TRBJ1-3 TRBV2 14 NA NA CASSEGPGRYTIYF TGTGCCAGCAGTGAAGGACCAGGGAGGTACACCATATATTTT
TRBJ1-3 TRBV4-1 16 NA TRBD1 CASSQEGTGSGNTIYF TGCGCCAGCAGCCAAGAAGGGACAGGCTCTGGAAACACCATATATTTT
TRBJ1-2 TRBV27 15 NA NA CASSLLANLNYGYTF TGTGCCAGCAGTTTACTGGCCAACCTTAACTATGGCTACACCTTC
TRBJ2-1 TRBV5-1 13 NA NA CASSTGTYNEQFF TGCGCCAGCAGCACGGGGACCTACAATGAGCAGTTCTTC
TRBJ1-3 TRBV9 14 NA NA CASSATVGGQMPLF TGTGCCAGCAGCGCCACTGTGGGGGGGCAGATGCCGTTATTT
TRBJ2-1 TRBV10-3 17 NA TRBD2 CAISESLAGGGYNEQFF TGTGCCATCAGTGAGTCCCTAGCGGGAGGGGGTTACAATGAGCAGTTCTTC
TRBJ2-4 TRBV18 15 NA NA CASSPPDLAKNIQYF TGTGCCAGCTCACCACCAGACTTAGCCAAAAACATTCAGTACTTC
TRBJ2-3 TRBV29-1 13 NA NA CSVLLFSTDTQYF TGCAGCGTCCTACTATTTAGCACAGATACGCAGTATTTT
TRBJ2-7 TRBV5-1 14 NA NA CASSPLGSSYEQYF TGCGCCAGCAGTCCATTGGGGAGCTCCTACGAGCAGTACTTC
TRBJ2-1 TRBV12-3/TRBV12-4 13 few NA CASSDQGFHEQFF TGTGCCAGCAGTGACCAGGGTTTCCATGAGCAGTTCTTC
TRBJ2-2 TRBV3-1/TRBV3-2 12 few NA CASSPTSGELFF TGTGCCAGCAGCCCGACTAGCGGGGAGCTGTTTTTT
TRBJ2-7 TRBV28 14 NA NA CASSGAGGTYEQYF TGTGCCAGCAGTGGGGCAGGGGGGACCTACGAGCAGTACTTC
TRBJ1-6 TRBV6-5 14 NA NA CASSSTVLNSPLHF TGTGCCAGCAGTTCGACAGTTCTCAATTCACCCCTCCACTTT
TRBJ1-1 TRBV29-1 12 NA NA CSVIPRAAEAFF TGCAGCGTCATCCCCAGGGCCGCTGAAGCTTTCTTT
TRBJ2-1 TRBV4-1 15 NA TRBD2 CASSISGTWGNEQFF TGCGCCAGCAGCATTAGCGGGACCTGGGGGAATGAGCAGTTCTTC
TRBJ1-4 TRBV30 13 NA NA CAGAGLSNEKLFF TGTGCCGGAGCAGGGTTATCTAATGAAAAACTGTTTTTT
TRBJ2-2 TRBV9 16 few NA CASSVLVQPRTGELFF TGTGCCAGCAGCGTTCTTGTACAGCCCCGGACCGGGGAGCTGTTTTTT
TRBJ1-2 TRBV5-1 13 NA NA CASSPDITAGYTF TGCGCCAGCAGCCCAGACATAACGGCTGGCTACACCTTC
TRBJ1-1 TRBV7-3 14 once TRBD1 CASSLQGGSAEAFF TGTGCCAGCAGCCTACAGGGGGGCTCTGCTGAAGCTTTCTTT
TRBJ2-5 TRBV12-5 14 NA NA CASGLGGGGETQYF TGTGCTAGTGGTCTCGGGGGTGGGGGAGAGACCCAGTACTTC
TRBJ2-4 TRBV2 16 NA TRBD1 CASRAPRQGMMDIQYF TGTGCCAGCAGAGCCCCCCGACAGGGGATGATGGACATTCAGTACTTC
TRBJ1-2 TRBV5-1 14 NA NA CASSLAGWGLGYTF TGCGCCAGCAGCTTGGCCGGCTGGGGGCTCGGCTACACCTTC
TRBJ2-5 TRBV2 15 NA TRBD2 CATSGLAGVEETQYF TGTGCCACCTCGGGACTAGCGGGGGTCGAAGAGACCCAGTACTTC
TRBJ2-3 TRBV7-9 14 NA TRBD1 CASSLGQSTDTQYF TGTGCCAGCAGCTTGGGACAGAGCACAGATACGCAGTATTTT
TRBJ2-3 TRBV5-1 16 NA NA CASSFGGGPQTDTQYF TGCGCCAGCAGCTTCGGTGGGGGCCCGCAGACAGATACGCAGTATTTT
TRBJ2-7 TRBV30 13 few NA CAWSVASVREQYF TGTGCCTGGAGTGTTGCCTCGGTCCGAGAGCAGTACTTC
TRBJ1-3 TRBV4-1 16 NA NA CASSQDLRGFGNTIYF TGCGCCAGCAGCCAAGATCTACGAGGGTTCGGAAACACCATATATTTT
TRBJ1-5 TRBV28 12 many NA CASSLNTQPQHF TGTGCCAGCAGTTTAAACACTCAGCCCCAGCATTTT
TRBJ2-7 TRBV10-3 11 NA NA CAISAGYEQYF TGTGCCATCAGTGCGGGCTACGAGCAGTACTTC
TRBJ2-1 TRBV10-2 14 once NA CASSELRAANEQFF TGCGCCAGCAGTGAGTTGCGGGCGGCCAATGAGCAGTTCTTC
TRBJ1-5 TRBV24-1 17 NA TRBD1 CATSDPRTGTQNQPQHF TGTGCCACCAGTGACCCCAGGACAGGAACCCAAAATCAGCCCCAGCATTTT
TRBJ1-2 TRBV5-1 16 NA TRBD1 CASSLGGTGSYYGYTF TGCGCCAGCAGCTTGGGAGGGACAGGGTCCTACTATGGCTACACCTTC
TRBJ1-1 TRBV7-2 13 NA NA CASSTQGRTEAFF TGTGCCAGCAGCACTCAGGGGAGAACTGAAGCTTTCTTT
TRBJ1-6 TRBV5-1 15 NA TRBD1 CASSLGTGANSPLHF TGCGCCAGCAGCTTGGGGACAGGGGCCAATTCACCCCTCCACTTT
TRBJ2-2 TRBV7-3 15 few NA CASRPAGSLTGELFF TGTGCCAGCAGGCCCGCCGGGAGCCTAACCGGGGAGCTGTTTTTT
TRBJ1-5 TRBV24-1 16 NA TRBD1 CATSAATGGDNQPQHF TGTGCCACCAGTGCCGCGACAGGGGGCGACAATCAGCCCCAGCATTTT
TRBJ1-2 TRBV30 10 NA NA CAWSSVGYTF TGTGCCTGGAGTTCAGTGGGCTACACCTTC
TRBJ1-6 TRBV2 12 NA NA CASRGDNSPLHF TGTGCCAGCCGGGGGGATAATTCACCCCTCCACTTT
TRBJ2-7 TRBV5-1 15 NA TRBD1 CASSSRQGGNYEQYF TGCGCCAGCAGCTCTAGACAGGGGGGAAACTACGAGCAGTACTTC